These T cell receptor beta chains were read from a single sample in a study of OX40 agonist ivuxolimab in advanced cancers. This table comes from immunoSEQ multiplex PCR, and its TCRdb copy is limited to in-frame clones, with some not included. The sample lists tens of thousands of clones, approximately 90% occurring once. Sequenced here: CD4+ or CD8+ T cells sorted from blood, sampled in a trial of the OX40 agonist ivuxolimab. These receptor sequences come from an adult with an advanced solid tumor such as melanoma, head and neck, liver or kidney cancer. Both conserved end residues are part of each CDR3. A D gene is named only where the DNA matches it firmly. Clone size, where shown, is once, few, many, or a class for clones that have expanded.

j_call clone_size v_call cdr3_length d_call cdr3_nt cdr3_aa
TRBJ2-7 NA TRBV20-1 11 NA TGCAGTGCTAGAGATGGGGATCAGCAGTACTTC CSARDGDQQYF
TRBJ2-1 NA TRBV5-4 16 NA TGTGCCAGCAGCCGCACAGCAGGGAACCCCTACAATGAGCAGTTCTTC CASSRTAGNPYNEQFF
TRBJ2-5 NA TRBV2 14 NA TGTGCCAGCAGTGTGGGAGGTGGTTGGGAGACCCAGTACTTC CASSVGGGWETQYF
TRBJ1-3 NA TRBV11-2 16 NA TGTGCCAGCAGCTTAGGGGGAATTGCCTCTGGAAACACCATATATTTT CASSLGGIASGNTIYF
TRBJ1-1 once TRBV28 17 NA TGTGCCAGCAGTCAAACGCAGGGGCAGTTGTTCAGCACTGAAGCTTTCTTT CASSQTQGQLFSTEAFF
TRBJ2-7 NA TRBV7-2 13 NA TGTGCCAGCGGGAGCAGGGGCTCCTACGAGCAGTACTTC CASGSRGSYEQYF
TRBJ1-2 few TRBV27 12 NA TGTGCCAGCAGTTTAAAGGGGAATGGCTACACCTTC CASSLKGNGYTF
TRBJ1-3 NA TRBV10-3 14 NA TGTGCCATCAGTGGGGACGTCTCTGGAAACACCATATATTTT CAISGDVSGNTIYF
TRBJ1-1 NA TRBV7-2 14 NA TGTGCCAGCAGCTTAGCGCTGTACGGCACTGAAGCTTTCTTT CASSLALYGTEAFF
TRBJ1-2 NA TRBV28 14 NA TGTGCCAGCACCCTGGGGGGGATCAACTATGGCTACACCTTC CASTLGGINYGYTF
TRBJ2-7 NA TRBV18 15 NA TGTGCCAGCTCACCAAATGGTCCTCCGAATACCGAGCAGTACTTC CASSPNGPPNTEQYF
TRBJ1-5 NA TRBV19 14 TRBD1 TGTGCCAGTGGGGGACAGAATAGCAATCAGCCCCAGCATTTT CASGGQNSNQPQHF
TRBJ2-1 NA TRBV19 14 TRBD1 TGTGCCAGTAAGAAGGGGGCTAAGGGGAATGAGCAGTTCTTC CASKKGAKGNEQFF
TRBJ2-3 NA TRBV2 15 TRBD2 TGTGCCAGCAGCCCGGGACTAGCGGGAACAGATACGCAGTATTTT CASSPGLAGTDTQYF
TRBJ2-3 NA TRBV5-1 12 NA TGCGCCAGCAGCCTAAGCACAGATACGCAGTATTTT CASSLSTDTQYF
TRBJ2-5 NA TRBV5-4 14 TRBD1 TGTGCCAGCAGCCCCGGGACAGAAAAAGAGACCCAGTACTTC CASSPGTEKETQYF
TRBJ1-4 NA TRBV2 12 NA TGTGCCAGCACCGACACGGGGGAAAAACTGTTTTTT CASTDTGEKLFF
TRBJ2-7 NA TRBV11-3 13 NA NA CASSFGTGAFIYF
TRBJ2-7 NA TRBV13 15 NA TGTGCCAGCAGCTTAGTGCCACACCAAACCTACGAGCAGTACTTC CASSLVPHQTYEQYF
TRBJ2-7 once TRBV7-3 15 TRBD2 TGTGCCAGCAGCTTGCGCGGGGGGGCTTTTAGCGAGCAGTACTTC CASSLRGGAFSEQYF
TRBJ1-1 NA TRBV6-5 14 NA TGTGCCAGCAGTAAGCTACAGGGAAATTCTGAAGCTTTCTTT CASSKLQGNSEAFF
TRBJ2-1 NA TRBV5-1 14 NA TGCGCCAGCAGCTTCTCAGGAGCTAACAATGAGCAGTTCTTC CASSFSGANNEQFF
TRBJ2-4 NA TRBV2 14 TRBD1 TGTGCCAGCGGTGGGACAGGGGGCGAGGGCATTCAGTACTTC CASGGTGGEGIQYF
TRBJ2-2 NA TRBV11-2 17 NA TGTGCCAGCAGCTCCGAACGACAGCGGGTGGGGGCCGGGGAGCTGTTTTTT CASSSERQRVGAGELFF
TRBJ1-1 few TRBV11-2 17 TRBD1 TGTGCCAGCAGCTTAGAAGCAACACAGGGGTTTGGGGCTGAAGCTTTCTTT CASSLEATQGFGAEAFF
TRBJ2-7 NA TRBV7-1 11 NA TGTGCCAGCAGCTTCTCGGGCGAGCAGTACTTC CASSFSGEQYF
TRBJ1-4 NA TRBV19 15 NA TGTGCCAGTACCAAAATTGGGGCAACTAATGAAAAACTGTTTTTT CASTKIGATNEKLFF
TRBJ2-1 NA TRBV7-8 15 TRBD1 TGTGCCAGCAGCCGGGCAGGGGGTTCCTACAATGAGCAGTTCTTC CASSRAGGSYNEQFF
TRBJ2-2 NA TRBV5-1 15 NA TGCGCCAGCAGTGTGGGTGTCGGGAACACCGGGGAGCTGTTTTTT CASSVGVGNTGELFF
TRBJ2-4 NA TRBV2 12 NA TGTGCCAGCGGACCGATGGCGGACATTCAGTACTTC CASGPMADIQYF
TRBJ1-1 NA TRBV18 15 NA TGTGCCAGCTCACCACCGTCCCTCACTTACACTGAAGCTTTCTTT CASSPPSLTYTEAFF
TRBJ1-1 NA TRBV5-5 14 NA TGTGCCAGCAGCTTGGTGGTCACGAACACTGAAGCTTTCTTT CASSLVVTNTEAFF
TRBJ2-2 NA TRBV7-2 15 NA TGTGCCAGCAGCTTTTCGGGTCACGCCACCGGGGAGCTGTTTTTT CASSFSGHATGELFF
TRBJ1-2 NA TRBV14 13 TRBD1 TGTGCCAGCAGCACGACAGGGCTCTACGGCTACACCTTC CASSTTGLYGYTF
TRBJ1-1 NA TRBV6-6 12 TRBD1 TGTGCCAGCAGTGGGGACAGGGTTGAAGCTTTCTTT CASSGDRVEAFF
TRBJ2-5 NA TRBV15 17 NA TGTGCCACCAGCCCCCGGGTGGGGGGTCTCGGCCAAGAGACCCAGTACTTC CATSPRVGGLGQETQYF
TRBJ1-3 NA TRBV7-6 17 NA TGTGCCAGCAGCATTCAACCGGGACCGAGCTCTGGAAACACCATATATTTT CASSIQPGPSSGNTIYF
TRBJ1-2 NA TRBV6-5 12 TRBD1 TGTGCCAGCAGGGACAGGATCTATGGCTACACCTTC CASRDRIYGYTF
TRBJ1-6 NA TRBV4-1 13 NA TGCGCCAGCAGCCCAAAAGGGAGCGTGGCCCTCCACTTT CASSPKGSVALHF
TRBJ2-1 few TRBV27 15 NA TGTGCCAGCAGTTTATCTTTTGCGGGGGCTGGGGAGCAGTTCTTC CASSLSFAGAGEQFF
TRBJ2-7 NA TRBV7-9 16 TRBD2 TGTGCCAGCAGCCCGGCGGGGGACGCGATGTTTGCCGAGCAGTACTTC CASSPAGDAMFAEQYF